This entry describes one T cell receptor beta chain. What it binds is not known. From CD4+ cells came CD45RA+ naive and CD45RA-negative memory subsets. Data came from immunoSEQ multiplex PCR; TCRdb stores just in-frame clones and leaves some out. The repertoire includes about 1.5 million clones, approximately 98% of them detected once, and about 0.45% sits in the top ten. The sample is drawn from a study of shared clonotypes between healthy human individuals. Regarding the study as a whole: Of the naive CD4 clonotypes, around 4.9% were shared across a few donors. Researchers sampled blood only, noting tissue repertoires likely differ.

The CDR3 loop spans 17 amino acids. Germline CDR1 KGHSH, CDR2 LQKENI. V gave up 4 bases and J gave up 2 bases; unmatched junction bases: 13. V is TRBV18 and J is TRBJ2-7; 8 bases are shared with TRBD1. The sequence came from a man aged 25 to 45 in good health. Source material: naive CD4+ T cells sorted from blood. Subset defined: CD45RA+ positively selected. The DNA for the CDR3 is TGTGCCAGCTCACTAAAGCAAGTCGGGACAGGTGCCTACGAGCAGTACTTC. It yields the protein CASSLKQVGTGAYEQYF.